These 25 T cell receptor beta chains were sequenced from one sample in a study of B cell selection in AIRE deficiency. The regulatory T cell sort gate was CD4+CD25hiCD127low/negative. The data were produced by immunoSEQ multiplex PCR, yet TCRdb's version contains in-frame clones alone and is incomplete. This table has 28,000 or so clones, approximately 90% appearing once. Sample: CD4+CD25+ Tregs sorted from PBMCs. The source of these receptors is a human donor in good health.

The CDR3 spells CASSPPAGGLLGNQPQHF. The DNA for the CDR3 is TGTGCCAGCTCACCACCGGCAGGGGGGCTTTTGGGCAATCAGCCCCAGCATTTT. V usage is TRBV18 and J usage is TRBJ1-5; 7 nucleotides line up with TRBD1. The V gene end was trimmed by 0 bases and the J gene end by 2 bases; junction bases not matched to a gene: 10. CDR1 is KGHSH and CDR2 is LQKENI in the germline V gene. The CDR3 runs 18 residues. The full variable domain, with the rest looked up from reference TRBV18 and TRBJ1-5, is NAGVMQNPRHLVRRRGQEARLRCSPMKGHSHVYWYRQLPEEGLKFMVYLQKENIIDESGMPKERFSAEFPKEGPSILRIQQVVRGDSAAYFCASSPPAGGLLGNQPQHFGDGTRLSIL.

This rearrangement joins TRBV6-1 to TRBJ1-1; D is possibly TRBD1 (6 bases). Germline CDR1 MNHNS, CDR2 SASEGT. V was shortened by 8 bases and J by 2 bases, with 12 bases between the two germline ends. This CDR3 spans 13 amino acids. The chain's CDR3 is CASGGGGNTEAFF. CDR3 nucleotide sequence: TGTGCCAGCGGAGGGGGGGGTAACACTGAAGCTTTCTTT.

This clone appeared once. The J gene is TRBJ2-1, the V gene TRBV29-1; D call uncertain. The V end was cut by 4 bases, the J end by 10 bases, with 11 bases between. Germline CDR1 is SQVTM and CDR2 is ANQGSEA. The CDR3 totals 11 residues. The CDR3 region is CSVVPATEQFF. CDR3 bases: TGCAGCGTTGTTCCGGCTACGGAGCAGTTCTTC.

The rearrangement joins TRBV27 to TRBJ1-1, with 9 bases matching TRBD1. Trimming at V came to 2 bases and at J to 0 bases, leaving 7 bases not matched to a gene. The CDR3 is 17 residues long. From germline, CDR1 is MNHEY and CDR2 SMNVEV (reference sequence). This chain's CDR3 is CASSLIQGAGVNTEAFF. In DNA form, the CDR3 reads TGTGCCAGCAGTTTAATACAGGGGGCTGGGGTGAACACTGAAGCTTTCTTT.

The rearrangement uses TRBV11-3 and TRBJ2-1; 9 bases are a match to TRBD1. V lost 3 bases, J lost 4 bases, and 7 bases stayed unmatched. The CDR3 consists of 16 residues. Germline V gene lookup returns CDR1 SGHNT and CDR2 YENEEA. The chain's CDR3 is CASSFGGTGRYNEQFF. The DNA for the CDR3 is TGTGCCAGCAGCTTCGGAGGGACAGGGAGATACAATGAGCAGTTCTTC.

V gene TRBV7-9 combines with J gene TRBJ2-3, with 10 bases lining up with TRBD2. V trimming: 9 bases; J trimming: 0 bases; junction bases outside the gene matches: 6. CDR1 is SEHNR, CDR2 FQNEAQ, per germline (reference sequence). The CDR3 spans 15 residues. This chain's CDR3 is CASGTSGVSTDTQYF. The DNA of the CDR3 is TGTGCCAGTGGCACTAGCGGGGTGAGCACAGATACGCAGTATTTT.

The chain recombines TRBV7-9 with TRBJ2-2; tentatively, D is TRBD1 (5 bases). The germline V gene has CDR1 SEHNR and CDR2 FQNEAQ (reference sequence). This CDR3 contains 14 residues. V gave up 3 bases and J gave up 6 bases, with 11 bases separating them. For the CDR3, the DNA is TGTGCCAGCAGCTTCCTGCAGGGTTCCGGGGAGCTGTTTTTT. Its translation is CASSFLQGSGELFF.

J is TRBJ2-7 and V is TRBV6-6, with D unclear. The ends were cut back, 2 bases at V and 3 bases at J, with 17 bases in the middle. This CDR3 contains 16 residues. Looked up from germline, CDR1 is MNHNY and CDR2 is SVGAGI (reference sequence). This CDR3 reads CASSYGLDTRYYEQYF. Here the CDR3 DNA reads TGTGCCAGCAGTTACGGATTAGATACCCGCTACTACGAGCAGTACTTC.

With regard to this clone: One end of the junction does not line up with germline, which may come from a read error. The rearrangement uses TRBV4-1 and TRBJ2-2; 9 bases line up with TRBD1. Germline CDR1 is MGHRA and CDR2 is YSYEKL. There are 16 residues in the CDR3. The chain's CDR3 is CASSPPRTGDTGELFF. The CDR3 bases are TGTGCCAGCAGCCCGCCCCGGACAGGGGACACCGGGGAGCTGTTTTTT.

This rearrangement joins TRBV10-2 to TRBJ2-3; a possible D gene is TRBD2 (5 bases). Trimming pared 7 bases from V and 2 bases from J, leaving 19 bases between. This CDR3 contains 16 residues. Per germline, CDR1 WSHSY and CDR2 SAAADI. The CDR3 DNA reads TGCGCCAGCATCCCCCAAATCGGACTTTTCACAGATACGCAGTATTTT. The encoded protein is CASIPQIGLFTDTQYF.

V usage is TRBV9 and J usage is TRBJ2-2, with D uncertain. The CDR3 extends over 13 amino acids. Germline loops: CDR1 SGDLS, CDR2 YYNGEE. Trimming removed 0 bases at V and 5 bases at J, with 5 bases between. The CDR3 sequence is CASSVGVTGELFF. CDR3 coding DNA: TGTGCCAGCAGCGTAGGAGTGACCGGGGAGCTGTTTTTT.

This clone was counted once. This rearrangement joins TRBV5-1 to TRBJ2-7; tentatively, D is TRBD1 or TRBD2 (5 bases each). Per germline, CDR1 SGHRS and CDR2 YFSETQ. With 4 bases removed from V and 7 bases from J, the gap between germline ends came to 21 bases. CDR3 size: 15 residues. The CDR3 loop reads CASSGGAGLLREQYF. CDR3 sequence (DNA): TGCGCCAGCAGCGGAGGCGCAGGGCTACTGCGGGAGCAGTACTTC.

The chain couples TRBV2 to TRBJ1-6, with D perhaps matching TRBD1 (6 bases). From germline, CDR1 is SNHLY and CDR2 FYNNEI. The CDR3 consists of 15 residues. The V end was cut by 10 bases, the J end by 14 bases, with 27 bases between. As DNA, the CDR3 is TGTGCCACCCAAGAGGGCCCGGGGGCGCGTGAAACCCTCCACTTT. It translates to CATQEGPGARETLHF.

V is TRBV2 and J is TRBJ1-6, with 7 bases matching TRBD1. The CDR3 is 12 residues long. In germline, CDR1 is SNHLY, CDR2 FYNNEI. The V gene end was trimmed by 10 bases and the J gene end by 11 bases; junction bases not matched to a gene: 8. The CDR3 region has the DNA TGTGCCACCCGACAGGGTTCGACACCCCTCCACTTT. This encodes CATRQGSTPLHF.

The J gene is TRBJ1-1, the V gene TRBV13; D remains ambiguous. V was cut by 1 base and J by 4 bases, with 4 bases left in between. CDR1 PRHDT and CDR2 FYEKMQ come from the germline V gene (reference sequence). The CDR3 spans 12 residues. In nucleotides, the CDR3 is TGTGCCAGCAGCTTAGCCCTCACTGAAGCTTTCTTT. This translates into CASSLALTEAFF.

In nucleotides, the CDR3 is TGCGCCAGCAGCTTGGGGCAGGCCCCTCCCGAGCAGTACTTC. Protein sequence: CASSLGQAPPEQYF. The rearrangement links TRBV5-1 to TRBJ2-7; D remains unclear. CDR3 length equals 14 residues. Germline V CDR1 and CDR2: SGHRS, YFSETQ. V lost 0 bases and J lost 6, with 13 bases in between.

This clone has only a few counts. This chain joins TRBV25-1 and TRBJ2-1; 9 bases map to TRBD1. This CDR3 contains 15 residues. After removal of 6 bases from V and 0 bases from J, the junction contained 3 bases not matched to a gene. Germline values: CDR1 MGHDK, CDR2 SYGVNS. The CDR3 loop is CASSETGGSYNEQFF. The CDR3 DNA reads TGTGCCAGCAGCGAGACAGGGGGCTCCTACAATGAGCAGTTCTTC.

This clone was found once. The chain has TRBV29-1 and TRBJ1-2, with unresolved D. The CDR3 runs 11 residues. V shed 2 bases and J shed 4 bases, with 5 bases lying between them. Germline-derived CDR1 and CDR2 are SQVTM and ANQGSEA. The CDR3 here is CSVEPAYGYTF. DNA for the CDR3: TGCAGCGTTGAACCGGCCTATGGCTACACCTTC.

The gene calls are TRBV5-4 and TRBJ2-7; 7 nucleotides line up with TRBD2. The CDR3 runs to 16 residues. The V gene's germline CDR1 is SGHNT and CDR2 YYREEE (reference sequence). The V gene end was trimmed by 2 bases and the J gene end by 3 bases; junction bases not matched to a gene: 11. The CDR3 DNA follows: TGTGCCAGCAGCTTTGGTGTCGGGGGGACCAACTACGAGCAGTACTTC. It is translated as CASSFGVGGTNYEQYF.

The rearrangement uses TRBV27 and TRBJ1-6; possible D gene TRBD1, 5 bases. Looked up from germline, CDR1 is MNHEY and CDR2 is SMNVEV (reference sequence). Trimming took 3 bases from V and 14 from J, leaving 11 bases between them. The CDR3 contains 12 residues. The CDR3 sequence: CASSFGGATLHF. In nucleotides, the CDR3 is TGTGCCAGCAGTTTCGGTGGGGCCACCCTCCACTTT.

The V gene is TRBV6-6, the J gene TRBJ2-6; no reliable D call. The germline V gene encodes CDR1 MNHNY and CDR2 SVGAGI (reference sequence). Trimming left V 2 bases short and J 1 base short, with 9 bases between. This CDR3 is 16 amino acids long. The CDR3 is CASSYRHLSGANVLTF. The CDR3 DNA is TGTGCCAGCAGTTACCGACATTTATCTGGGGCCAACGTCCTGACTTTC.

V and J are TRBV6-5 and TRBJ1-5; D possibly corresponds to TRBD1 (5 bases). Germline V gene data show CDR1 as MNHEY and CDR2 as SVGAGI. This CDR3 has 15 residues. V was cut by 0 bases and J by 6 bases, with 12 bases left in between. This chain's CDR3 is CASSYSAGSSQPQHF. The CDR3 bases are TGTGCCAGCAGTTACTCTGCAGGGTCGAGTCAGCCCCAGCATTTT.

This chain uses TRBV18 with TRBJ2-5; no reliable D call. Germline V gene sequence: CDR1 KGHSH, CDR2 LQKENI. With 3 bases removed from V and 4 bases from J, the gap between germline ends came to 9 bases. The CDR3 runs 13 residues. CDR3 residues: CASSPGVRETQYF. CDR3 nucleotides: TGTGCCAGCTCACCCGGAGTACGAGAGACCCAGTACTTC.

V gene TRBV7-2 combines with J gene TRBJ2-7, with D possibly matching TRBD2 (5 bases). Germline V gene lookup returns CDR1 SGHTA and CDR2 FQGNSA. The CDR3 loop spans 15 amino acids. The ends were cut back, 2 bases at V and 2 bases at J, with 13 bases in the middle. The CDR3 is CASSLSRGPTYEQYF. The CDR3 region has the DNA TGTGCCAGCAGCTTAAGCCGGGGTCCAACCTACGAGCAGTACTTC. The variable domain in full, completed from reference TRBV7-2 and TRBJ2-7, reads GAGVSQSPSNKVTEKGKDVELRCDPISGHTALYWYRQSLGQGLEFLIYFQGNSAPDKSGLPSDRFSAERTGGSVSTLTIQRTQQEDSAVYLCASSLSRGPTYEQYFGPGTRLTVT.

The chain uses TRBV5-4 and TRBJ1-4, with D perhaps TRBD1 (5 bases). Germline CDR1 SGHNT, CDR2 YYREEE (reference sequence). The CDR3 extends over 16 amino acids. V was shortened by 0 bases and J by 7 bases, with 16 bases between the two germline ends. The CDR3 sequence is CASSLDAHRGGEKLFF. The CDR3 DNA is TGTGCCAGCAGCTTGGACGCTCACCGCGGGGGTGAAAAACTGTTTTTT.